This T cell receptor (beta chain) emerged from a study of cytomegalovirus exposure and HLA in healthy donors. PCR employed 60 Vbeta and 13 Jbeta primers. Repertoires were generated with immunoSEQ multiplex PCR, while TCRdb's copy carries only in-frame clones and drops some. The table has 130,000 or so clones, 7% to 9.5% seen once; the top ten hold approximately 6%. The receptor comes from a woman aged 40 to 50 in good health and CMV-seropositive. Source material: PBMCs.

This chain's CDR3 is CASSSGQGAYNEQFF. CDR3 sequence (DNA): TGTGCCAGCAGCTCCGGACAGGGGGCTTACAATGAGCAGTTCTTC. The chain joins TRBV7-9 to TRBJ2-1; 11 nucleotides match TRBD1. This CDR3 is 15 amino acids long. Germline CDR1 SEHNR, CDR2 FQNEAQ (reference sequence). Losses at the gene ends were 4 bases for V and 4 bases for J; bases not matched to a gene: 3.